This TCR beta chain stems from a study of T-cell memory formation after mild COVID-19. Findings and caveats of the study: Within pre-infection memory, some responding clones were found, suggesting cross-reactive memory joined. Among clones contracting day 15 to 85, CD4/CD8 was balanced, whereas later expanders leaned CD4+. CD4+ clones that contracted lay mainly in CM and EM; CD8+ ones lay in EMRA.

Germline V gene data show CDR1 as MNHEY and CDR2 as SVGEGT. The CDR3 sequence is 13 residues long. Germline trimming cut 5 bases from V and 10 bases from J; bases unmatched to any gene: 7. This clonotype was recorded many times. Its antigen is unknown. Researchers used 5'RACE with constant-segment primers to make TCR alpha and TCR beta cDNA libraries that carry sample barcodes and UMIs. From the 5' RACE reads, TCRdb called clonotypes with MiXCR, one entry per CDR3 protein. The sample carries tens of thousands of distinct CDR3 sequences, less than 9.5% recorded once. This clonotype was sampled from an adult woman who had mild COVID-19 (a few samples of this study predate the infection). Cell type and time point are not known. The source material was PBMCs or a T cell subset sorted from them (not recorded which). The chain is built from TRBV6-2 or TRBV6-3 and TRBJ2-1; TRBD1 agrees at 8 bases. The CDR3 DNA is TGTGCCAGCAGTAGACCAGGGGGCGGAGAGCAGTTCTTC. This codes for CASSRPGGGEQFF.